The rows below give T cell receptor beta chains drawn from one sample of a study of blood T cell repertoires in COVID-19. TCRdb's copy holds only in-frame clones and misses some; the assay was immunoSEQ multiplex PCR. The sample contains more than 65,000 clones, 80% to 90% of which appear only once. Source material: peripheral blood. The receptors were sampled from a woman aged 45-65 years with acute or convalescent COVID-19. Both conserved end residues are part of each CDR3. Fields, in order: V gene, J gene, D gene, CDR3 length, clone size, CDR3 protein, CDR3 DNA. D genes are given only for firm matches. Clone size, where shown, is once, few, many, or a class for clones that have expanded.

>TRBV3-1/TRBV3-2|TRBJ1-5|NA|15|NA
CASSPGQNSNQPQHF
TGTGCCAGCAGCCCAGGACAAAATAGCAATCAGCCCCAGCATTTT
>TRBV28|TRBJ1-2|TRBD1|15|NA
CASRAGAGGAGGYTF
TGTGCCAGCAGGGCCGGGGCAGGGGGCGCTGGGGGCTACACCTTC
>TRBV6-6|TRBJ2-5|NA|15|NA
CASSYSFRDSETQYF
TGTGCCAGCAGTTACTCTTTCCGGGATTCAGAGACCCAGTACTTC
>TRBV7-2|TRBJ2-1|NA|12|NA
CASSLASLPSFF
TGTGCCAGCAGCTTAGCGTCTCTTCCCTCGTTCTTC
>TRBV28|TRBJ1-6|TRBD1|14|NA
CASSFGTVNSPLHF
TGTGCCAGCAGTTTTGGGACAGTTAATTCACCCCTCCACTTT
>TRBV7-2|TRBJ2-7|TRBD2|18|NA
CASSLVFGLAGYSYEQYF
TGTGCCAGCAGCTTAGTTTTCGGACTAGCGGGGTACTCCTACGAGCAGTACTTC
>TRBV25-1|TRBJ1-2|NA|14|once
CASSYDVRSYGYTF
TGTGCCAGCAGCTACGACGTGAGGAGCTATGGCTACACCTTC
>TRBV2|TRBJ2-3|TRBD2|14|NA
CASSGVAGTDTQYF
TGTGCCAGCAGTGGGGTAGCGGGAACAGATACGCAGTATTTT
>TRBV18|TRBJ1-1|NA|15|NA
CASSPNNSPLTEAFF
TGTGCCAGCTCACCCAACAATAGCCCCCTCACTGAAGCTTTCTTT
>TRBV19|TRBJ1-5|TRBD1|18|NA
CASSIDHRDRYGNQPQHF
TGTGCCAGTAGTATAGATCACCGGGACAGATACGGCAATCAGCCCCAGCATTTT
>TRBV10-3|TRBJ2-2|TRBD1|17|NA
CAISETPPQGAAGELFF
TGTGCCATCAGTGAGACCCCTCCACAGGGGGCTGCCGGGGAGCTGTTTTTT
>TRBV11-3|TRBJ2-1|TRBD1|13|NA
CASQGTADNEQFF
TGTGCCAGCCAGGGGACAGCTGACAATGAGCAGTTCTTC
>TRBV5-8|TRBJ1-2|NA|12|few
CASSLAAGQSTF
TGTGCCAGCAGCTTGGCTGCCGGACAGTCCACCTTC
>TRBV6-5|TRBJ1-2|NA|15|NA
CASSYSGTSNYGYTF
TGTGCCAGCAGTTACTCCGGGACATCTAACTATGGCTACACCTTC
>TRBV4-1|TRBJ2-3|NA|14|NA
CASSQARPGDTQYF
TGCGCCAGCAGCCAAGCTAGGCCCGGAGATACGCAGTATTTT
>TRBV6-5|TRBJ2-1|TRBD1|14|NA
CATETDRVYNEQFF
TGTGCCACAGAAACGGACAGGGTCTACAATGAGCAGTTCTTC
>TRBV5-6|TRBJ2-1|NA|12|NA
CASSAFLNEQFF
TGTGCCAGCAGCGCGTTCTTGAATGAGCAGTTCTTC
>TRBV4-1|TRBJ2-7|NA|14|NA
CASSPPNLETEQYF
TGCGCCAGCAGCCCACCTAACCTAGAAACGGAGCAGTACTTC
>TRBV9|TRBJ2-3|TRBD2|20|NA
CASSVQQTSGGPASTDTQYF
TGTGCCAGCAGCGTACAACAAACTAGCGGGGGGCCCGCTAGCACAGATACGCAGTATTTT
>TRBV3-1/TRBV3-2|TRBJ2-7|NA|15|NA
CASSQARNTVYEQYF
TGTGCCAGCAGCCAAGCAAGAAATACGGTCTACGAGCAGTACTTC
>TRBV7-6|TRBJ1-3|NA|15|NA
CASSGDSVSGNTIYF
TGTGCCAGCAGCGGAGACAGCGTCTCTGGAAACACCATATATTTT
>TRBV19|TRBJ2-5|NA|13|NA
CASSGVYQETQYF
TGTGCCAGTTCCGGGGTGTACCAAGAGACCCAGTACTTC
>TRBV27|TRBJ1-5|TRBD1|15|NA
CASRPDRGRSQPQHF
TGTGCCAGCCGACCCGACAGGGGGCGAAGCCAGCCCCAGCATTTT
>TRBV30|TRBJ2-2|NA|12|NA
CASSGFTGELFF
TGTGCCTCTTCAGGTTTCACCGGGGAGCTGTTTTTT
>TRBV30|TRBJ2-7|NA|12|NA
CASDIGAGEQYF
TGTGCCTCCGACATAGGGGCCGGGGAGCAGTACTTC
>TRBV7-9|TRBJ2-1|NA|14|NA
CASSSAVLYNEQFF
TGTGCCAGCAGCTCGGCGGTCCTCTACAATGAGCAGTTCTTC
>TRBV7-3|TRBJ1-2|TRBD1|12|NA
CASSKTGVGYTF
TGTGCCAGCAGTAAAACAGGGGTCGGCTACACCTTC
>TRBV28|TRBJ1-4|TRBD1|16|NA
CASSLLGQGVPEQLFF
TGTGCCAGCAGTCTCCTGGGACAGGGGGTCCCGGAACAACTGTTTTTT